A selection of T cell receptor beta chains follows, all from one sample in a study of T cells in Graves' hyperthyroidism and ophthalmopathy. One entry per CDR3 protein, called by TCRdb with MiXCR from the multiplex PCR reads. In the table there are under 350,000 distinct CDR3 sequences, around 13% of which are singletons. What was sequenced was blood. The receptor set was obtained from a woman in her thirties or forties with Graves' ophthalmopathy. Both conserved end residues are part of each CDR3. The order of the fields is J gene, clone size, D gene, V gene, CDR3 DNA, CDR3 protein. D genes are given only for firm matches. Where a row states a size, it is once, few, many or the class of an expanded clone; other rows omit it.

>TRBJ2-7|once|NA|TRBV11-1
TGTGCCAGCAGCGTGGGTGGGGTAAGGATTGCCTACGAGCAGTACTTC
CASSVGGVRIAYEQYF
>TRBJ1-3|NA|NA|TRBV7-9
TGTGCCAGCAGCTTAGTTGCAGGGCTAGGCTCTGGAAACACCATATATTTT
CASSLVAGLGSGNTIYF
>TRBJ1-6|many|NA|TRBV6-1
TGTGCCAGCAGTCCAAGGGGACAAAGGAAGTTTAATTCACCCCTCCACTTT
CASSPRGQRKFNSPLHF
>TRBJ2-7|NA|TRBD2|TRBV5-1
TGCGCCAGCAGTTATTCTAGCGGGGGTCGCTCCTACGAGCAGTACTTC
CASSYSSGGRSYEQYF
>TRBJ1-2|many|NA|TRBV19
TGTGCCAGTAGTATGTACAGCAACTATGGCTACACCTTC
CASSMYSNYGYTF
>TRBJ1-6|many|TRBD1|TRBV6-1
TGTGCCAGCAGTCTCGGACAGGTCGGAAGTTCACCCCTCCACTTT
CASSLGQVGSSPLHF
>TRBJ1-1|many|NA|TRBV29-1
TGCAGCGTTGAAGGACACGGACGAGGAGGCGCTGAAGCTTTCTTT
CSVEGHGRGGAEAFF
>TRBJ1-1|NA|NA|TRBV11-2
TGTGCCAGCAGCCCATCGGGGGCCGGGACCTGGTCGACTGAAGCTTTCTTT
CASSPSGAGTWSTEAFF
>TRBJ2-5|NA|TRBD2|TRBV18
TGTGCCAGCTCACCCAATCGGCGGGGGGTCCAAGAGACCCAGTACTTC
CASSPNRRGVQETQYF
>TRBJ1-3|NA|NA|TRBV19
TGTGCCAGTAGTTGGAGGGACTCCGCTGGAAACACCATATATTTT
CASSWRDSAGNTIYF
>TRBJ2-3|many|NA|TRBV20-1
TGCAGTGCTAGAGTATATGGAGATACGCAGTATTTT
CSARVYGDTQYF
>TRBJ1-1|NA|NA|TRBV6-1
TGTGCCAGCAGTGAAGGATGGGGGAACATGAACACTGAAGCTTTCTTT
CASSEGWGNMNTEAFF
>TRBJ2-7|NA|NA|TRBV19
TGTGCCAGTAGTATTAGTGGGTTCCGGGAGCAGTACTTC
CASSISGFREQYF
>TRBJ2-5|few|TRBD2|TRBV29-1
TGCAGCGTTGATCGGGGGGTCCAAGAGACCCAGTACTTC
CSVDRGVQETQYF
>TRBJ2-7|few|NA|TRBV20-1
TGCAGTGCTAGTGACCCTGGGACGCCAATCCACGAGCAGTACTTC
CSASDPGTPIHEQYF
>TRBJ2-5|many|NA|TRBV20-1
TGCAGTGTAAGGAGGGGGCAAGAGACCCAGTACTTC
CSVRRGQETQYF
>TRBJ2-7|many|NA|TRBV12-3/TRBV12-4
TGTGCCAGCAGTACAGGGTGGTGGGAGCAGTACTTC
CASSTGWWEQYF
>TRBJ1-1|many|TRBD1|TRBV12-3/TRBV12-4
TGTGCCAGCAGTTTACGGACAGACAGGGAGGGCGAAGCTTTCTTT
CASSLRTDREGEAFF
>TRBJ1-1|many|NA|TRBV13
TGTGCCAGCAGTCTACAGGGAGGCCTTGAAGCTTTCTTT
CASSLQGGLEAFF
>TRBJ1-5|many|NA|TRBV18
TGTGCCAGCTCACCATCTGTCAATCAGCCCCAGCATTTT
CASSPSVNQPQHF
>TRBJ1-4|many|NA|TRBV5-1
TGCGCCAGCAGCGGATCCGGGACGGATAATGAAAAACTGTTTTTT
CASSGSGTDNEKLFF
>TRBJ2-6|many|NA|TRBV12-3/TRBV12-4
TGTGCCAGCACCCTAGGGGCTGGGGCCAACGTCCTGACTTTC
CASTLGAGANVLTF
>TRBJ2-7|many|TRBD1|TRBV5-1
TGCGCCAGCAGCTTGGGCCACCGGGACAGTGCCTACGAGCAGTACTTC
CASSLGHRDSAYEQYF
>TRBJ1-3|many|TRBD1|TRBV6-1
TGTGCCAGCAGTGAGGACAGGGCTGGAAACACCATATATTTT
CASSEDRAGNTIYF